Listed below are T cell receptor beta chains from one sample, sequenced in a study of blood T cells in healthy people across ages. TCRdb recomputed calls from the 5' RACE reads with MiXCR, one row per CDR3 protein. The profile shows hundreds of thousands of distinct CDR3 sequences, about 30% of them singletons. Sequenced material: blood. Every receptor here comes from a woman aged 80 or older in good health. CDR3s include the opening cysteine and the closing phenylalanine or tryptophan. A D gene is named only where the DNA matches it firmly. Size tells how often a clone was seen (once, few, many) or the class of an expanded clone, and some rows leave it out.

>TRBJ2-7|TRBD1|many|TRBV7-2
TGTGCCAGCAGCTTAATAGACAGGGGGCGATCCTACGAGCAGTACTTC
CASSLIDRGRSYEQYF
>TRBJ1-1|.|few|TRBV6-2/TRBV6-3
TGTGCCAGCAGTTACTCGAGAGATGGGAACACTGAAGCTTTCTTT
CASSYSRDGNTEAFF
>TRBJ2-3|.|many|TRBV4-2
TGTGCCAGCAGCCAAGATCGGACAGATACGCAGTATTTT
CASSQDRTDTQYF
>TRBJ2-1|TRBD1|many|TRBV15
TGTGCCACCAGCAGAGGGACAGGTCGTTATGAGCAGTTCTTC
CATSRGTGRYEQFF
>TRBJ1-5|.|many|TRBV12-3/TRBV12-4
TGTGCCAGCAGTCTTACAGGGATACTTCAGCCCCAGCATTTT
CASSLTGILQPQHF
>TRBJ1-1|.|.|TRBV20-1
TGCAGTGCTAGAGCCCCGCAAGGGAGAAGGGCTGAAGCTTTCTTT
CSARAPQGRRAEAFF
>TRBJ1-6|.|many|TRBV27
TGTGCCAGCCGTGACAGGTACCCGAATTCACCCCTCCACTTT
CASRDRYPNSPLHF
>TRBJ2-2|.|few|TRBV28
TGTGCCAGCACTGCCAAGGCCGGGGAGTTCGGGGAGCTGTTTTTT
CASTAKAGEFGELFF
>TRBJ1-1|.|.|TRBV30
TGTGCCTGGGCCATTGGGACGGTGAACACTGAAGCTTTCTTT
CAWAIGTVNTEAFF
>TRBJ1-6|.|many|TRBV5-1
TGCGCCAGCAGCCTTGGTTTGGACAGTCATAATTCACCCCTCCACTTT
CASSLGLDSHNSPLHF
>TRBJ2-3|TRBD2|many|TRBV20-1
TGCAGTGCACCCGCGGCGGGGGGGCGGGGCACAGATACGCAGTATTTT
CSAPAAGGRGTDTQYF
>TRBJ2-7|.|.|TRBV19
TGTGCCAGTAGTATAGCTCACGGGGCCTACGAGCAGTACTTC
CASSIAHGAYEQYF
>TRBJ2-3|TRBD2|.|TRBV7-9
TGTGCCAGCAGCTTAGCGTTCGCGGGGGGACGCACAGATACGCAGTATTTT
CASSLAFAGGRTDTQYF
>TRBJ1-5|TRBD1|.|TRBV7-2
TGTGCCAGCAGCCCAGGGGGGGATGGGGGCAATCAGCCCCAGCATTTT
CASSPGGDGGNQPQHF
>TRBJ2-5|.|.|TRBV9
TGTGCCAGCAGCGTAGGACTTCTCCAAGAGACCCAGTACTTC
CASSVGLLQETQYF
>TRBJ2-5|TRBD2|many|TRBV6-5
TGTGCCAGCAGTTACCGTATCCAGACTAGCCGGGAGACCCAGTACTTC
CASSYRIQTSRETQYF
>TRBJ2-6|TRBD1|many|TRBV20-1
TGCAGTGCCCTGGACAGGGTGAGGTCTGGGGCCAACGTCCTGACTTTC
CSALDRVRSGANVLTF
>TRBJ1-1|.|.|TRBV7-3
TGTGCCAGCAGCTTGGATCCGGTCCAAAATGCGGGCTCTGAAGCTTTCTTT
CASSLDPVQNAGSEAFF
>TRBJ2-7|.|.|TRBV5-1
TGCGCCAGCAGCAGAGGGGGAAAGATGTCAACCTACGAGCAATACTTC
CASSRGGKMSTYEQYF
>TRBJ2-3|TRBD1|many|TRBV7-9
TGTGCCAGCAGCTTAGAGGGGGCCGGAGCAGATACGCAGTATTTT
CASSLEGAGADTQYF
>TRBJ2-2|TRBD2|.|TRBV11-1
TGTGCCAGCAGCTTAAATTCGGGGAGGGTCACCGGGGAGCTGTTTTTT
CASSLNSGRVTGELFF
>TRBJ2-7|TRBD1|many|TRBV5-1
TGCGCCAGCAGCAAAACCCCCGGGACAGGGCTCAACGAGCAGTACTTC
CASSKTPGTGLNEQYF
>TRBJ2-5|.|many|TRBV4-2
TGTGCCAGCAGCCAAGTAGGGTCAGCCCAAGAGACCCAGTACTTC
CASSQVGSAQETQYF
>TRBJ1-5|.|few|TRBV2
TGTGCCAGCAGTGGGGTTGCGGGGGAGGTGGGCACCCAGCATTTT
CASSGVAGEVGTQHF
>TRBJ2-7|.|.|TRBV20-1
TGCAGTGCTCCCTTAGGGGGGGATGAGCAGTACTTC
CSAPLGGDEQYF
>TRBJ2-3|.|.|TRBV5-1
TGCGCCAGCAGCGTCAGGGGCCGGGGGCAGGGGGTTGATACGCAGTATTTT
CASSVRGRGQGVDTQYF
>TRBJ2-3|.|.|TRBV30
TGTGCCTGGAGTCGACGGGGGTCTTTCACAGATACGCAGTATTTT
CAWSRRGSFTDTQYF
>TRBJ2-3|TRBD1|many|TRBV12-3/TRBV12-4
TGTGCCAGCAGTTTAGGGGACAGGTCCGGGACAGATACGCAGTATTTT
CASSLGDRSGTDTQYF
>TRBJ1-5|.|.|TRBV20-1
TGCAGTGCTAGAGATGCAGGGCTGGGTGAGCCCCAGCATTTT
CSARDAGLGEPQHF
>TRBJ1-6|.|few|TRBV5-1
TGCGCCAGCAGCTTGGAGACCGCGTATGATTCACCCCTCCACTTT
CASSLETAYDSPLHF
>TRBJ2-5|.|many|TRBV29-1
TGCAGCGTTGAGGAACAGGTGGGAGAGACCCAGTACTTC
CSVEEQVGETQYF
>TRBJ1-2|.|.|TRBV30
TGTGCCTGGAGTGTACAACGGGGGCTGGGTGGCTACACCTTC
CAWSVQRGLGGYTF
>TRBJ2-5|.|.|TRBV4-2
TGTGCCAGCAGCCCAGAATATGGGATCCAAGAGACCCAGTACTTC
CASSPEYGIQETQYF
>TRBJ2-5|TRBD2|many|TRBV12-3/TRBV12-4
TGTGCCAGCAGGCCAGACTTTTTTCGGGGGGGGTCGACCTTGGAGACCCAGTACTTC
CASRPDFFRGGSTLETQYF
>TRBJ2-1|TRBD1|many|TRBV9
TGTGCCAGCAGTCCCAGGGGGCAGTACAATGAGCAGTTCTTC
CASSPRGQYNEQFF
>TRBJ2-7|.|.|TRBV6-5
TGTGCCAGCAGTTTTGGAAACGGCTACAATGAGCAGTACTTC
CASSFGNGYNEQYF
>TRBJ2-7|TRBD2|.|TRBV29-1
TGCAGCGCCATTAGACCCGGGAGGGAGCAGTACTTC
CSAIRPGREQYF
>TRBJ2-1|.|many|TRBV2
TGTGCCAGCAGTGAAGAACAGGCCGGCTCCTACAATGAGCAGTTCTTC
CASSEEQAGSYNEQFF
>TRBJ1-4|TRBD1|many|TRBV10-3
TGTGCCATCAGCGGGACAGGGGAGAATGAAAAACTGTTTTTT
CAISGTGENEKLFF
>TRBJ2-3|TRBD2|few|TRBV7-3
TGTGCCAGCAGCTTAGGAGCGGGAGTAGATACGCAGTATTTT
CASSLGAGVDTQYF
>TRBJ2-3|.|many|TRBV3-1
TGTGCCAGCAGCAAAGAGGGGGGGAAGGCAGATACGCAGTATTTT
CASSKEGGKADTQYF
>TRBJ2-5|TRBD2|many|TRBV7-2
TGTGCCAGCAGCCCCCGGGGAGGGGAGACAGAGACCCAGTACTTC
CASSPRGGETETQYF
>TRBJ2-4|.|.|TRBV20-1
TGCAGTGCTAGAGAACAGGGTGCGGTCATTCAGTACTTC
CSAREQGAVIQYF
>TRBJ2-3|.|.|TRBV7-2
TGTCACAGCAGCTTAAACCAGGGCACAGATACGCAGGATTTT
CHSSLNQGTDTQDF
>TRBJ1-5|.|many|TRBV20-1
TGCAGTGCTAGAAGGTCTTATAGCAATCAGCCCCAGCATTTT
CSARRSYSNQPQHF
>TRBJ2-3|.|.|TRBV20-1
TGCAGGGCCGGGGCATATACGCAGTATTTT
CRAGAYTQYF